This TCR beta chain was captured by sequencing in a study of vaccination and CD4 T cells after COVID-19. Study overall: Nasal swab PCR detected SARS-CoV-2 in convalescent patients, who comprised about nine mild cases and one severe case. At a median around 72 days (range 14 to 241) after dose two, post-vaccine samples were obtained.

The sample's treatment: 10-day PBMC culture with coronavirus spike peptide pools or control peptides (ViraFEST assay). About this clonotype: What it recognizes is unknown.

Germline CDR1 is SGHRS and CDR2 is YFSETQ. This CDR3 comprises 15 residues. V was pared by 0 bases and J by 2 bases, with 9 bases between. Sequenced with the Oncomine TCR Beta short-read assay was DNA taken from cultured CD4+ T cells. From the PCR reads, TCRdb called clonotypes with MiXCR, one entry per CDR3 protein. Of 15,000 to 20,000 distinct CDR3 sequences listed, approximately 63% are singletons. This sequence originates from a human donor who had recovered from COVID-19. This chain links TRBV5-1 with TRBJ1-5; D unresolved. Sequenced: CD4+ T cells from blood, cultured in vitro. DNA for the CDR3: TGCGCCAGCAGCTTGGATCCGGGAGGCAATCAGCCCCAGCATTTT. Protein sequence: CASSLDPGGNQPQHF.